Each of the 17 T cell receptor beta chains below was sequenced from the same sample in a study of blood T cell repertoires in COVID-19. The data were produced by immunoSEQ multiplex PCR, yet TCRdb's version contains in-frame clones alone and is incomplete. This sample has approximately 170,000 clones, with approximately 91% found just once. Sequencing was performed on peripheral blood. These receptors all come from a young man with COVID-19, enrolled during active disease.

CDR3 in DNA: TGTGCCAGTAGCCGGGGGACTAGCGTCTACAATGAGCAGTTCTTC. Its protein product is CASSRGTSVYNEQFF. The chain recombines TRBV19 with TRBJ2-1, with 10 bases aligning to TRBD2. The CDR3 contains 15 residues. V trimming: 6 bases; J trimming: 3 bases; junction bases outside the gene matches: 5. Germline loops: CDR1 LNHDA, CDR2 SQIVND (reference sequence).

As for this clone: Germline is not matched at one junction end, which may reflect a read error. This chain uses TRBV6-4 with TRBJ2-2; 9 bases are shared with TRBD1. The CDR3 is made up of 17 amino acids. Germline V gene data show CDR1 as MRHNA and CDR2 as SNTAGT. DNA for the CDR3: TGTGCCAGCAGAGACTTAATGGGACAGGGAGACACCGGGGAGCTGTTTTTT. This codes for CASRDLMGQGDTGELFF.

The chain has TRBV12-3 or TRBV12-4 and TRBJ1-2, with 8 bases matching TRBD1. CDR3 length: 13 amino acids. With V trimmed by 6 bases and J by 8 bases, 8 bases remained unmatched. The chain's CDR3 is CASSWTGLRGYTF. CDR3 DNA sequence: TGTGCCAGCAGCTGGACAGGGTTGAGAGGCTACACCTTC.

This clone was recorded once. The chain joins TRBV11-2 to TRBJ2-7; tentative D call: TRBD2 (6 bases). In germline, CDR1 is SGHAT, CDR2 FQNNGV. CDR3 size: 15 residues. The ends were cut back, 4 bases at V and 5 bases at J, with 18 bases in the middle. The CDR3 spells CASSYLPGSLHEQYF. CDR3 DNA sequence: TGTGCCAGCAGCTACCTCCCCGGGAGCCTCCACGAGCAGTACTTC. The full variable domain, rest sourced from reference TRBV11-2 and TRBJ2-7, is EAGVAQSPRYKIIEKRQSVAFWCNPISGHATLYWYQQILGQGPKLLIQFQNNGVVDDSQLPKDRFSAERLKGVDSTLKIQPAKLEDSAVYLCASSYLPGSLHEQYFGPGTRLTVT.

The rearrangement uses TRBV5-6 and TRBJ2-7; D is unresolved. Per germline, CDR1 SGHDT and CDR2 YYEEEE. Trimming took off 2 bases at V and 2 bases at J, with 14 bases between the two ends. This CDR3 contains 15 residues. The CDR3 sequence is CASSLKVSGPYEQYF. For the CDR3, the DNA is TGTGCCAGCAGCTTAAAGGTCTCAGGCCCCTACGAGCAGTACTTC.

The chain joins TRBV9 to TRBJ2-1, with 10 bases identical to TRBD2. The length of the CDR3 is 20 residues. The V gene end was trimmed by 5 bases and the J gene end by 4 bases; junction bases not matched to a gene: 21. CDR1 is SGDLS, CDR2 YYNGEE, per germline. DNA of the CDR3: TGTGCCAGCAGTCATACTACTGGACTAGCGGTCGGGCGGGGGTACAATGAGCAGTTCTTC. Its translation is CASSHTTGLAVGRGYNEQFF.

The V and J genes are TRBV28 and TRBJ1-2, with 7 bases fitting TRBD1. Looked up from germline, CDR1 is MDHEN and CDR2 is SYDVKM. The CDR3 covers 18 residues. Germline trimming cut 5 bases from V and 1 base from J; bases unmatched to any gene: 16. The chain's CDR3 is CASSPLYRSGTVNYGYTF. In nucleotides, the CDR3 is TGTGCCAGCAGTCCACTGTACCGATCCGGGACAGTTAACTATGGCTACACCTTC.

The chain is built from TRBV2 and TRBJ1-6; D remains unclear. CDR3 length: 13 residues. With 3 bases removed from V and 14 bases from J, the gap between germline ends came to 14 bases. CDR1 and CDR2 (germline): SNHLY, FYNNEI. The CDR3 region is CASSEESRRALHF. The DNA of the CDR3 is TGTGCCAGCAGTGAGGAATCAAGGAGGGCCCTCCACTTT.

For this clone: The junction departs from the called germline gene at one end, perhaps through a read error. The chain links TRBV28 to TRBJ1-3; D not resolved. CDR1 MDHEN and CDR2 SYDVKM come from the germline V gene. CDR3 size: 11 residues. In DNA, the CDR3 is TGTGCCAGCAGTCCTGGCAACACCATATATTTT. The encoded protein is CASSPGNTIYF.

A remark on this clone: This CDR3 is also generated by other DNA sequences in the sample. V is TRBV9 and J is TRBJ2-7; D is unclear. Trimming cost V 0 bases and J 3 bases, with 7 bases left between them. Germline V gene data show CDR1 as SGDLS and CDR2 as YYNGEE. The CDR3 has 13 residues. CDR3 sequence: CASSVATNYEQYF. CDR3 in DNA: TGTGCCAGCAGCGTAGCTACCAACTACGAGCAGTACTTC.

This clone came up once. CDR3 sequence reads: CASSSWTGRTPYPGELFF. The CDR3 coding sequence is TGTGCCAGCAGCTCGTGGACAGGACGTACTCCCTATCCCGGGGAGCTGTTTTTT. V gene TRBV7-9 combines with J gene TRBJ2-2, with TRBD1 matching 7 bases. V shed 4 bases, J shed 6 bases, and the junction held 17 bases outside the gene matches. The length of the CDR3 is 18 residues. Germline CDR1 SEHNR, CDR2 FQNEAQ (reference sequence). Supplemented by reference TRBV7-9 and TRBJ2-2, the full variable domain reads DTGVSQNPRHKITKRGQNVTFRCDPISEHNRLYWYRQTLGQGPEFLTYFQNEAQLEKSRLLSDRFSAERPKGSFSTLEIQRTEQGDSAMYLCASSSWTGRTPYPGELFFGEGSRLTVL.

V and J are TRBV10-2 and TRBJ2-2; tentative D call: TRBD2 (6 bases). Trimming left V 2 bases short and J 1 base short, with 14 bases between. Germline V gene lookup returns CDR1 WSHSY and CDR2 SAAADI. This CDR3 spans 17 amino acids. CDR3 DNA sequence: TGCGCCAGCAGTGAGGACAGATGGGGACTGAACACCGGGGAGCTGTTTTTT. The encoded protein is CASSEDRWGLNTGELFF.

The J gene is TRBJ2-3, the V gene TRBV15, with D possibly being TRBD1 (6 bases). The CDR3 totals 13 residues. V shed 5 bases and J shed 3 bases, with 9 bases lying between them. The germline CDR1 and CDR2 sequences are LNHNV and YYDKDF (reference sequence). The CDR3 loop is CATSGGQTDTQYF. The CDR3 bases are TGTGCCACCAGCGGAGGACAGACAGATACGCAGTATTTT.

The rearrangement uses TRBV30 and TRBJ1-1, with D tentatively TRBD1 (5 bases). V lost 8 bases and J 3 bases, leaving 16 bases between the germline ends. Germline CDR1 and CDR2: GTSNPN and SVGIG (reference sequence). This CDR3 contains 13 residues. CDR3 DNA: TGTGCCCTCAAAGGGAGGGGCGACACTGAAGCTTTCTTT. This sequence encodes CALKGRGDTEAFF.

The V gene is TRBV4-2, the J gene TRBJ2-1; D is perhaps TRBD2 (6 bases). CDR1 LGHNA and CDR2 YNFKEQ come from the germline V gene. The V and J ends lost 1 base and 8 bases respectively, with 18 bases between them. The CDR3 length is 16 residues. The CDR3 loop is CASSQAADYPWDEQFF. The CDR3 region has the DNA TGTGCCAGCAGCCAAGCTGCGGACTACCCTTGGGATGAGCAGTTCTTC.

J is TRBJ1-2 and V is TRBV4-1; D not resolved. The CDR3 sequence is 14 residues long. V lost 0 bases and J 5 bases, leaving 10 bases between the germline ends. Germline V gene lookup returns CDR1 MGHRA and CDR2 YSYEKL. CDR3 loop: CASSQDLGVYGYTF. The CDR3 nucleotides are TGCGCCAGCAGCCAAGATTTGGGAGTGTATGGCTACACCTTC.

This sequence joins TRBV3-1 (or the pseudogene TRBV3-2) and TRBJ1-6; possible D gene TRBD1, 6 bases. Trimming stripped 0 bases from V and 9 bases from J, with 12 bases between. CDR3 length equals 15 residues. Germline CDR1 is LGHDT and CDR2 is YNNKEL (reference sequence). This CDR3 is CASSQDYTGFSPLHF. The CDR3 coding sequence is TGTGCCAGCAGCCAAGATTATACAGGGTTTTCACCCCTCCACTTT.